Sequencing of this T cell receptor beta chain was carried out in a study of tumor and adjacent non-tumor tissue in lung cancer. The template was RNA from unsorted bulk tissue. Distant lung tissue was collected more than 3 cm away from the tumor edge. TCRbeta libraries were built with three rounds of nested PCR, modified from ARM-PCR. TCRdb recomputed calls from the multiplex PCR reads with MiXCR, one row per CDR3 protein. Of about 50,000 distinct CDR3 sequences in the sample, around three quarters were seen once. V was cut by 9 bases and J by 0 bases, with 19 bases left in between. The V gene's germline CDR1 is WNHNN and CDR2 SYGVQD (reference sequence). The length of the CDR3 is 16 residues.

This chain connects TRBV10-1 to TRBJ2-3, with D tentatively TRBD1 (5 bases). The TCR comes from an older woman with non-small cell lung cancer. Sequencing was performed on distant non-tumor lung tissue. CDR3 bases: TGCGCCAGAAGGGCCCTCGCCAGGGCTAGCACAGATACGCAGTATTTT. Its translation is CARRALARASTDTQYF.